The 32 T cell receptor beta chains below were found in one sample sequenced in a study of blood T cell repertoires in COVID-19. Assay used: immunoSEQ multiplex PCR; TCRdb lists only in-frame clones, some missing. The sample lists roughly 380,000 clones; around 84% were seen once. What was sequenced was peripheral blood. All receptors derive from a human donor with acute or convalescent COVID-19. The donor label of this sample is uncertain.

This clone showed up just a few times. The sample holds other DNA sequences that translate to the same CDR3. The chain carries TRBV15 and TRBJ1-4; 9 nucleotides line up with TRBD1. V was clipped by 3 bases and J by 7 bases; unmatched bases: 3. Germline V gene lookup returns CDR1 LNHNV and CDR2 YYDKDF (reference sequence). There are 14 residues in the CDR3. The CDR3 protein is CATSRNRGREKLFF. For the CDR3, the DNA is TGTGCCACCAGCAGGAACAGGGGGCGTGAAAAACTGTTTTTT.

This chain joins TRBV5-1 and TRBJ2-3; 7 nucleotides match TRBD2. CDR1 is SGHRS, CDR2 YFSETQ, per germline. The V and J ends lost 1 base and 4 bases, in that order; junction bases with no gene match: 6. The CDR3 extends over 15 amino acids. DNA for the CDR3: TGCGCCAGCAGCTTGATGAGTACTAGCGCAGATACGCAGTATTTT. It is translated as CASSLMSTSADTQYF. Full variable domain (outside the CDR3, taken from reference TRBV5-1 and TRBJ2-3): KAGVTQTPRYLIKTRGQQVTLSCSPISGHRSVSWYQQTPGQGLQFLFEYFSETQRNKGNFPGRFSGRQFSNSRSEMNVSTLELGDSALYLCASSLMSTSADTQYFGPGTRLTVL.

As concerns this clone: Other DNA sequences from this sample encode an identical CDR3 as well. The CDR3 DNA sequence: TGTGCCAGCAGCTCGAGGGGGCTGGGTACTGAAGCTTTCTTT. Its translation: CASSSRGLGTEAFF. The V and J genes are TRBV7-2 and TRBJ1-1, with 7 positions matching TRBD1. With 4 bases clipped from V and 5 bases from J, the junction kept 7 bases outside the gene matches. CDR3 length: 14 amino acids. CDR1 SGHTA and CDR2 FQGNSA come from the germline V gene.

V and J are TRBV5-1 and TRBJ2-7; D is perhaps TRBD2 (6 bases). The CDR3 loop spans 15 amino acids. With 1 base removed from V and 3 bases from J, the gap between germline ends came to 14 bases. Germline V CDR1 and CDR2: SGHRS, YFSETQ. CDR3 in DNA: TGCGCCAGCAGCTTGTTGGCCGGGGGTAACTACGAGCAGTACTTC. Amino acids: CASSLLAGGNYEQYF.

This sequence joins TRBV11-2 and TRBJ1-2, with 7 bases lining up with TRBD1. The CDR3 covers 14 residues. The germline CDR1 and CDR2 sequences are SGHAT and FQNNGV. V lost 0 bases, J lost 8 bases, and 6 bases stayed unmatched. CDR3 sequence: CASSLERTGSGYTF. The CDR3 nucleotides read TGTGCCAGCAGCTTAGAACGGACAGGTAGCGGCTACACCTTC.

The chain recombines TRBV3-1 (or the pseudogene TRBV3-2) with TRBJ2-1; 9 nucleotides align to TRBD2. Germline V gives CDR1 LGHDT, CDR2 YNNKEL (reference sequence). The V gene end was trimmed by 1 base and the J gene end by 7 bases; junction bases not matched to a gene: 11. The CDR3 length is 17 residues. As DNA, the CDR3 is TGTGCCAGCAGCCAAGGTGTTAGCGGGGGTAACAGGAATGAGCAGTTCTTC. This translates into CASSQGVSGGNRNEQFF.

This rearrangement joins TRBV30 to TRBJ2-1; D is ambiguous. The germline V and J ends were trimmed by 3 bases and 5 bases, with 11 bases remaining between them. This CDR3 spans 13 amino acids. Germline values: CDR1 GTSNPN, CDR2 SVGIG (reference sequence). The CDR3 DNA reads as TGTGCCTGGAGGACACCAGCCAACAATGAGCAGTTCTTC. Translated, it gives CAWRTPANNEQFF.

This clone was seen a handful of times. V is TRBV7-9 and J is TRBJ2-7; 7 positions agree with TRBD1. With 1 base clipped from V and 2 bases from J, the junction kept 8 bases outside the gene matches. This CDR3 is built from 16 residues. Germline V gene lookup returns CDR1 SEHNR and CDR2 FQNEAQ (reference sequence). For the CDR3, the DNA is TGTGCCAGCAGCTTAGGTGAGGGACAGTTTACCTACGAGCAGTACTTC. Translating it yields CASSLGEGQFTYEQYF.

The chain recombines TRBV10-1 with TRBJ1-1; no definite D call. This CDR3 contains 11 residues. Germline-derived CDR1 and CDR2 are WNHNN and SYGVQD (reference sequence). V lost 3 bases and J lost 6, with 5 bases in between. The CDR3 protein is CASSDSSEAFF. DNA for the CDR3: TGCGCCAGCAGTGACAGTTCTGAAGCTTTCTTT.

The chain links TRBV2 to TRBJ2-2, with D perhaps matching TRBD1 (6 bases). Germline CDR1 reads SNHLY; CDR2 reads FYNNEI. The length of the CDR3 is 14 residues. V was trimmed by 8 bases and J by 7 bases, leaving 17 bases between them. The CDR3 DNA sequence: TGTGCCAGCGCGGTTCAGGGGAAAAGCGGGGAGCTGTTTTTT. Translation: CASAVQGKSGELFF.

V gene TRBV5-4 combines with J gene TRBJ1-3, with D hard to call. V lost 2 bases and J lost 0, with 12 bases in between. CDR1 is SGHNT, CDR2 YYREEE, per germline (reference sequence). The CDR3 runs 16 residues. The CDR3 DNA follows: TGTGCCAGCAGCTTTGGCACCCGCACCTCTGGAAACACCATATATTTT. This gives the protein CASSFGTRTSGNTIYF.

Concerning this clone: The sample has other DNA sequences that encode this CDR3 too. The chain employs TRBV10-3 and TRBJ1-2, with D perhaps matching TRBD1 (5 bases). Per the germline V gene, CDR1 is ENHRY and CDR2 is SYGVKD. Trimming stripped 2 bases from V and 2 bases from J, with 6 bases between. This CDR3 is 13 amino acids long. CDR3 nucleotide sequence: TGTGCCATCAGTGAGGGGGGGAACTATGGCTACACCTTC. Translating it yields CAISEGGNYGYTF.

As DNA, the CDR3 is TGTGCCAGCAGCCAAGATAACAGGGGCCCGGATGGCTACACCTTC. As protein: CASSQDNRGPDGYTF. This chain links TRBV3-1 (or the pseudogene TRBV3-2) with TRBJ1-2; 7 nucleotides line up with TRBD1. This CDR3 region has 15 residues. V dropped 0 bases and J dropped 6; count of bases not matched to a gene: 7. Germline V gene data show CDR1 as LGHDT and CDR2 as YNNKEL (reference sequence).

As concerns this clone: Other DNA sequences from this sample encode an identical CDR3 as well. The rearrangement uses TRBV5-1 and TRBJ1-1; possible D gene TRBD1, 5 bases. The germline V gene encodes CDR1 SGHRS and CDR2 YFSETQ. CDR3 length: 14 residues. Trimming cost V 4 bases and J 0 bases, with 10 bases left between them. The CDR3 DNA reads as TGCGCCAGCAGCCTAGCGACAGTGAACACTGAAGCTTTCTTT. This sequence encodes CASSLATVNTEAFF.

Here the CDR3 DNA reads TGTGCCAGCAGCCCCCGGGACAGGAGTAATTCACCCCTCCACTTT. This gives the protein CASSPRDRSNSPLHF. The chain is built from TRBV5-4 and TRBJ1-6, with 8 bases that match TRBD1. From germline, CDR1 is SGHNT and CDR2 YYREEE (reference sequence). The J segment lost 6 bases and the V segment lost 4 bases, leaving 6 bases of the junction unmatched. The CDR3 is 15 residues long.

J is TRBJ2-7 and V is TRBV3-1 (or the pseudogene TRBV3-2); 10 positions agree with TRBD2. Per germline, CDR1 LGHDT and CDR2 YNNKEL (reference sequence). The CDR3 is made up of 15 amino acids. The ends lost 3 bases at V and 3 bases at J; junction bases unmatched: 5. The CDR3 is CASSQGPSGSYEQYF. Written as DNA, the CDR3 is TGTGCCAGCAGCCAGGGACCTAGCGGGAGCTACGAGCAGTACTTC.

The rearrangement joins TRBV3-1 (or the pseudogene TRBV3-2) to TRBJ2-5; 8 bases line up with TRBD2. Germline V gene sequence: CDR1 LGHDT, CDR2 YNNKEL (reference sequence). The CDR3 length is 16 residues. V lost 3 bases to trimming and J lost 2 bases; unmatched junction nucleotides: 8. CDR3: CASSHPRGALQETQYF. The CDR3 DNA sequence: TGTGCCAGCAGCCATCCGCGGGGGGCCCTTCAAGAGACCCAGTACTTC.

This chain links TRBV5-1 with TRBJ1-5, with 12 positions matching TRBD1. The germline V gene encodes CDR1 SGHRS and CDR2 YFSETQ. This CDR3 is built from 18 residues. Losses at the gene ends were 4 bases for V and 4 bases for J; bases not matched to a gene: 12. CDR3 protein: CASSPGTGGVGGNQPQHF. CDR3 sequence (DNA): TGCGCCAGCAGCCCTGGGACAGGGGGCGTGGGGGGGAATCAGCCCCAGCATTTT.

The rearrangement links TRBV18 to TRBJ1-5, with a tentative D call TRBD1 (5 bases). Germline CDR1 KGHSH, CDR2 LQKENI. This CDR3 contains 16 residues. Trimming stripped 2 bases from V and 0 bases from J, with 11 bases between. In nucleotides, the CDR3 is TGTGCCAGCTCACCATCGGCAGGGCGTAGCAATCAGCCCCAGCATTTT. This gives the protein CASSPSAGRSNQPQHF.

V gene TRBV18 combines with J gene TRBJ1-3, with TRBD1 identical over 11 bases. The CDR3 covers 17 residues. The V segment lost 1 base and the J segment 2 bases; nucleotides outside the gene matches: 4. Germline CDR1 KGHSH, CDR2 LQKENI. The CDR3 spells CASSPRKGQGAGNTIYF. The DNA for the CDR3 is TGTGCCAGCTCACCACGGAAGGGACAGGGGGCTGGAAACACCATATATTTT.

J is TRBJ1-5 and V is TRBV28; D remains unclear. The CDR3 extends over 14 amino acids. The germline V and J ends were trimmed by 2 bases and 0 bases, with 5 bases remaining between them. The germline CDR1 and CDR2 sequences are MDHEN and SYDVKM. This CDR3 reads CASSLIYSNQPQHF. The CDR3 nucleotides are TGTGCCAGCAGTTTAATTTATAGCAATCAGCCCCAGCATTTT.

V gene TRBV7-6 combines with J gene TRBJ2-1; TRBD2 aligns across 9 bases. Germline lookup yields CDR1 SGHVS and CDR2 FNYEAQ. The J segment lost 8 bases and the V segment lost 3 bases, leaving 17 bases of the junction unmatched. This CDR3 contains 18 residues. This CDR3 reads CASSFGRLAGSPWDEQFF. CDR3 in DNA: TGTGCCAGCAGCTTTGGGCGGCTAGCGGGGTCCCCGTGGGATGAGCAGTTCTTC.

The V and J genes are TRBV30 and TRBJ2-7, with 11 bases aligning to TRBD2. CDR1 and CDR2 from the germline V gene are GTSNPN and SVGIG (reference sequence). This CDR3 comprises 15 residues. The ends lost 2 bases at V and 2 bases at J; junction bases unmatched: 5. Here the CDR3 reads CAWSLELAGAYEQYF. The CDR3 DNA reads TGTGCCTGGAGTTTAGAACTAGCGGGGGCCTACGAGCAGTACTTC.

This chain uses TRBV7-2 with TRBJ1-1; perhaps TRBD1 as D (6 bases). V lost 1 base to trimming and J lost 5 bases, with 11 bases between them. Germline assignment: CDR1 SGHTA and CDR2 FQGNSA. The length of the CDR3 is 14 residues. This CDR3 reads CASSLGGGGTEAFF. CDR3 DNA: TGTGCCAGCAGCTTAGGAGGGGGAGGGACTGAAGCTTTCTTT.

V gene TRBV19 combines with J gene TRBJ1-1, with no clear D. Germline CDR1 is LNHDA and CDR2 is SQIVND (reference sequence). There are 13 residues in the CDR3. The V end lost 8 bases, the J end lost 2 bases, and 12 bases lay between the germline ends. The CDR3 nucleotides read TGTGCCAGTGGGAGGGAGGCAAACACTGAAGCTTTCTTT. The encoded protein is CASGREANTEAFF.

The rearrangement uses TRBV7-2 and TRBJ1-6; tentatively, D is TRBD1 (6 bases). The germline gives CDR1 SGHTA, CDR2 FQGNSA. V was cut by 5 bases and J by 10 bases, with 21 bases left in between. The CDR3 runs 16 residues. The CDR3 here is CASSEHRETIRSPLHF. DNA for the CDR3: TGTGCCAGCAGCGAACACAGGGAAACTATTAGATCACCCCTCCACTTT.

The chain carries TRBV28 and TRBJ1-1; possibly TRBD1 for D (6 bases). V was pared by 6 bases and J by 5 bases, with 10 bases between. CDR1 and CDR2 (germline): MDHEN, SYDVKM. The CDR3 is 12 amino acids. This CDR3 reads CASRLTGTEAFF. CDR3 DNA: TGTGCCAGCAGACTGACAGGTACTGAAGCTTTCTTT. The full variable domain, its missing parts supplied by reference TRBV28 and TRBJ1-1, is DVKVTQSSRYLVKRTGEKVFLECVQDMDHENMFWYRQDPGLGLRLIYFSYDVKMKEKGDIPEGYSVSREKKERFSLILESASTNQTSMYLCASRLTGTEAFFGQGTRLTVV.

V gene TRBV28 combines with J gene TRBJ2-1, with TRBD1 matching over 11 bases. CDR3 length equals 15 residues. Germline trimming cut 5 bases from V and 8 bases from J; bases unmatched to any gene: 8. Germline assignment: CDR1 MDHEN and CDR2 SYDVKM. The CDR3 here is CASSLGQGARYEQFF. The CDR3 DNA reads as TGTGCCAGCAGTCTCGGACAGGGGGCGCGGTATGAGCAGTTCTTC.

The rearrangement links TRBV3-1 (or the pseudogene TRBV3-2) to TRBJ2-1; 13 bases agree with TRBD2. Germline values: CDR1 LGHDT, CDR2 YNNKEL (reference sequence). Germline trimming cut 2 bases from V and 2 bases from J; bases unmatched to any gene: 6. This CDR3 is 18 amino acids long. The DNA for the CDR3 is TGTGCCAGCAGCCAACCCCCAGGGACTAGCGGGACCTACAATGAGCAGTTCTTC. It translates to CASSQPPGTSGTYNEQFF.

The rearrangement links TRBV29-1 to TRBJ2-3; D call uncertain. CDR1 and CDR2 from the germline V gene are SQVTM and ANQGSEA. This CDR3 is built from 11 residues. The germline V and J ends were trimmed by 4 bases and 0 bases, with 2 bases remaining between them. The CDR3 sequence: CSVASTDTQYF. The CDR3 nucleotides are TGCAGCGTTGCAAGCACAGATACGCAGTATTTT.

The rearrangement links TRBV12-3 or TRBV12-4 to TRBJ1-2, with TRBD1 as a possible D gene (5 bases). V gave up 4 bases and J gave up 3 bases, with 9 bases separating them. The CDR3 consists of 13 residues. CDR3 in amino acids: CASSSPGYYGYTF. The DNA for the CDR3 is TGTGCCAGCAGTTCCCCAGGGTACTATGGCTACACCTTC.

The chain combines TRBV2 with TRBJ2-1, with D possibly being TRBD2 (6 bases). CDR1 and CDR2 from the germline V gene are SNHLY and FYNNEI. V was shortened by 6 bases and J by 5 bases, with 17 bases between the two germline ends. The CDR3 is 15 residues long. The CDR3 DNA sequence: TGTGCCAGCAGGAGGGAGGCTTCGCTCAACAATGAGCAGTTCTTC. Protein sequence: CASRREASLNNEQFF.